This entry features one TCR beta chain sequence. The sample originates from a study of control samples from healthy donors and cancer patients. Repertoires were generated with immunoSEQ multiplex PCR, while TCRdb's copy carries only in-frame clones and drops some. Of fewer than 30,000 clones in the sample, approximately 87% are singletons; the top ten hold 1.6%. Germline loops: CDR1 SGHTA, CDR2 FQGNSA. This CDR3 contains 14 residues. The germline V and J ends were trimmed by 5 bases and 6 bases, with 16 bases remaining between them. The sequenced material came from PBMCs. The chain combines TRBV7-2 with TRBJ1-2, with D maybe TRBD1 (5 bases). This sequence originates from a middle-aged woman with lung cancer. Here the CDR3 reads CASSPRPRGDGYTF. In DNA, the CDR3 is TGTGCCAGCAGCCCTAGACCCCGGGGCGATGGCTACACCTTC.